The 24 T cell receptor beta chains below come from one sample, sequenced in a study of cytomegalovirus exposure and HLA in healthy donors. Primers for the PCR totalled 60 Vbeta and 13 Jbeta. Profiled with immunoSEQ multiplex PCR; TCRdb holds only in-frame clones, not every one. The repertoire holds around 130,000 clones, 65% to 85% seen once, with 1% to 1.5% in the top ten. Sequenced material: PBMCs. The receptors here all came from a boy aged 5-17 years in good health and CMV-seronegative.

The chain employs TRBV5-1 and TRBJ2-3, with 9 bases lining up with TRBD1. The CDR3 totals 15 residues. Losses at the gene ends were 4 bases for V and 2 bases for J; bases not matched to a gene: 5. Per the germline V gene, CDR1 is SGHRS and CDR2 is YFSETQ. The chain's CDR3 is CASSPDRGDTDTQYF. As DNA, the CDR3 is TGCGCCAGCAGCCCTGACAGGGGGGACACAGATACGCAGTATTTT.

The gene calls are TRBV9 and TRBJ2-1; a possible D gene is TRBD2 (6 bases). Germline values: CDR1 SGDLS, CDR2 YYNGEE. Between the trimmed V and J ends, which lost 6 bases and 9 bases, there was a span of 22 bases. This CDR3 has 15 residues. CDR3 DNA sequence: TGTGCCAGCACCCGGGTCCCGGGAGTCCCAGTTGAGCAGTTCTTC. Translating gives CASTRVPGVPVEQFF.

The chain recombines TRBV30 with TRBJ1-4; no definite D call. The germline gives CDR1 GTSNPN, CDR2 SVGIG (reference sequence). Trimming removed 3 bases from V and 7 bases from J, with 9 bases in between. This CDR3 contains 12 residues. This chain's CDR3 is CAWSAESEKLFF. For the CDR3, the DNA is TGTGCCTGGAGCGCGGAGAGTGAAAAACTGTTTTTT.

This chain joins TRBV4-1 and TRBJ2-1, with TRBD2 as a possible D gene (6 bases). V lost 4 bases, J lost 7 bases, and 11 bases lay in between. The germline V gene has CDR1 MGHRA and CDR2 YSYEKL. There are 13 residues in the CDR3. The CDR3 DNA is TGCGCCAGCAGCCCCCGACTAGGAAATGAGCAGTTCTTC. Amino acids: CASSPRLGNEQFF.

The rearrangement joins TRBV9 to TRBJ2-7; 9 bases align to TRBD2. Trimming removed 4 bases from V and 4 bases from J; junction bases left unmatched: 9. The CDR3 covers 15 residues. In germline, CDR1 is SGDLS, CDR2 YYNGEE. The CDR3 bases are TGTGCCAGCAGCACCGAGATTAGCGGGAGTTACGAGCAGTACTTC. Translated, it gives CASSTEISGSYEQYF.

With regard to this clone: One junction end does not reproduce the germline sequence, and a read error may be involved. The chain is built from TRBV10-3 and TRBJ2-5; 8 nucleotides agree with TRBD2. The CDR3 runs 13 residues. The germline V gene encodes CDR1 ENHRY and CDR2 SYGVKD. This CDR3 is CAINEREQETQYF. The CDR3 DNA follows: TGTGCCATCAATGAGCGGGAGCAAGAGACCCAGTACTTC.

The chain is built from TRBV29-1 and TRBJ2-5; D not certain. The J call may be in error: the DNA end matches TRBJ2-7 better. CDR3 length equals 11 residues. CDR1 SQVTM and CDR2 ANQGSEA come from the germline V gene. The CDR3 DNA is TGCAGCGTTCTCGTATCCTACGAGCAGTACTTC. The encoded protein is CSVLVSYEQYF.

This clone came up a few times. The chain carries TRBV30 and TRBJ1-4, with 9 bases fitting TRBD1. The CDR3 is 13 residues long. CDR1 is GTSNPN and CDR2 is SVGIG in the germline V gene (reference sequence). V was pared by 6 bases and J by 6 bases, with 5 bases of the junction left unmatched. This CDR3 reads CACSGTGYEKLFF. CDR3 coding DNA: TGTGCCTGTTCCGGGACAGGGTATGAAAAACTGTTTTTT.

The V and J genes are TRBV5-1 and TRBJ2-5; 13 bases are a match to TRBD2. With 4 bases clipped from V and 14 bases from J, the junction kept 11 bases outside the gene matches. Per the germline V gene, CDR1 is SGHRS and CDR2 is YFSETQ. The CDR3 runs 14 residues. The CDR3, as DNA: TGCGCCAGCAGCCCTGAAGGGACTAGCGGGAACGGATACTTC. Its protein is CASSPEGTSGNGYF.

The table lists this clone with a few counts. The chain couples TRBV6-1 to TRBJ2-2, with D perhaps matching TRBD2 (5 bases). The V gene lost 8 bases and the J gene lost 3 bases, with 16 bases spanning the gap. The germline CDR1 and CDR2 sequences are MNHNS and SASEGT. The CDR3 sequence is 15 residues long. The CDR3 spells CASSLATTHTGELFF. CDR3 nucleotides: TGTGCCAGCTCTCTAGCTACGACCCACACCGGGGAGCTGTTTTTT.

The V gene is TRBV10-3, the J gene TRBJ1-5; D not resolved. Between the trimmed V and J ends, which lost 2 bases and 3 bases, there was a span of 5 bases. This CDR3 comprises 13 residues. Germline V gene lookup returns CDR1 ENHRY and CDR2 SYGVKD. The DNA of the CDR3 is TGTGCCATCAGTGAGGGGCTCAATCAGCCCCAGCATTTT. This codes for CAISEGLNQPQHF.

The rearrangement links TRBV4-3 to TRBJ2-2; the D is unclear. The CDR3 loop spans 17 amino acids. V was shortened by 0 bases and J by 6 bases, with 17 bases between the two germline ends. Germline CDR1 and CDR2: LGHNA and YSLEER. Written as DNA, the CDR3 is TGCGCCAGCAGCCAAGATAGTAGAGCAATATTGGCCGGGGAGCTGTTTTTT. This translates into CASSQDSRAILAGELFF.

The chain carries TRBV5-1 and TRBJ2-1, with D possibly matching TRBD2 (7 bases). The CDR3 runs to 15 residues. Trimming cost V 1 base and J 8 bases, with 16 bases left between them. Germline V CDR1 and CDR2: SGHRS, YFSETQ. For the CDR3, the DNA is TGCGCCAGCAGCTTGATGGCGGGGGCGATGGATGAGCAGTTCTTC. Its translation is CASSLMAGAMDEQFF.

The V and J genes are TRBV30 and TRBJ2-1; 7 positions agree with TRBD2. The germline V gene encodes CDR1 GTSNPN and CDR2 SVGIG (reference sequence). The trim removed 2 bases at V and 4 bases at J, leaving 14 bases unmatched. The CDR3 covers 17 residues. CDR3 in DNA: TGTGCCTGGAGTCGGGAGGCGGGCGGGAGAGGATACAATGAGCAGTTCTTC. Protein product: CAWSREAGGRGYNEQFF.

The chain combines TRBV27 with TRBJ2-1; D is unclear. CDR3 length: 15 amino acids. Germline-derived CDR1 and CDR2 are MNHEY and SMNVEV (reference sequence). The V end was cut by 2 bases, the J end by 0 bases, with 8 bases between. The CDR3 reads CASSLSGRSYNEQFF. CDR3 bases: TGTGCCAGCAGTTTAAGTGGGCGCTCCTACAATGAGCAGTTCTTC.

This clone was recorded once. V usage is TRBV27 and J usage is TRBJ2-2, with 12 bases matching TRBD2. The J segment lost 8 bases and the V segment lost 5 bases, leaving 9 bases of the junction unmatched. Germline-derived CDR1 and CDR2 are MNHEY and SMNVEV (reference sequence). This CDR3 is 16 amino acids long. Written as DNA, the CDR3 is TGTGCCAGCAGTGGACGACTAGCGGGAGTGTCAGGGGAGCTGTTTTTT. This codes for CASSGRLAGVSGELFF.

The chain links TRBV30 to TRBJ1-1; D might be TRBD1 (6 bases). Germline values: CDR1 GTSNPN, CDR2 SVGIG (reference sequence). The germline V and J ends were trimmed by 1 base and 1 base, with 13 bases remaining between them. The CDR3 loop spans 15 amino acids. CDR3 protein: CAWSARGGWNTEAFF. In nucleotides, the CDR3 is TGTGCCTGGAGTGCCCGAGGGGGATGGAACACTGAAGCTTTCTTT.

V is TRBV5-6 and J is TRBJ2-1; D gene ambiguous. The CDR3 totals 15 residues. Germline loops: CDR1 SGHDT, CDR2 YYEEEE. V gave up 1 base and J gave up 8 bases, with 16 bases separating them. The CDR3 loop reads CASSLIPTAADEQFF. CDR3 DNA: TGTGCCAGCAGCTTGATTCCTACCGCCGCGGATGAGCAGTTCTTC.

The J gene is TRBJ2-1, the V gene TRBV4-3, with D perhaps matching TRBD2 (5 bases). Looked up from germline, CDR1 is LGHNA and CDR2 is YSLEER. This CDR3 spans 14 amino acids. V gave up 4 bases and J gave up 7 bases, with 14 bases separating them. The CDR3 DNA is TGCGCCAGCAGCCCCCCCGGAGGAAGTAATGAGCAGTTCTTC. This encodes CASSPPGGSNEQFF.

This chain joins TRBV5-1 and TRBJ1-4; the match to TRBD1 covers 7 bases. The CDR3 totals 15 residues. With V trimmed by 4 bases and J by 2 bases, 5 bases remained unmatched. In germline, CDR1 is SGHRS, CDR2 YFSETQ. The DNA of the CDR3 is TGCGCCAGCAGCGCATCGACAGGGACTAATGAAAAACTGTTTTTT. Translated: CASSASTGTNEKLFF.

The chain uses TRBV11-2 and TRBJ2-7; 8 bases match TRBD2. With V trimmed by 3 bases and J by 4 bases, 11 bases remained unmatched. The CDR3 contains 16 residues. Germline V gene lookup returns CDR1 SGHAT and CDR2 FQNNGV. DNA of the CDR3: TGTGCCAGCAGCTTCTCCAGCGGGAGTAGTCGATACGAGCAGTACTTC. As protein: CASSFSSGSSRYEQYF.

The rearrangement joins TRBV2 to TRBJ2-1, with TRBD2 identical over 9 bases. CDR3 length: 14 amino acids. From germline, CDR1 is SNHLY and CDR2 FYNNEI. Trimming cost V 4 bases and J 9 bases; bases outside gene matches: 7. This CDR3 is CASSGSSGMVEQFF. The CDR3 region has the DNA TGTGCCAGCAGTGGGTCTAGCGGGATGGTTGAGCAGTTCTTC.

V gene TRBV29-1 combines with J gene TRBJ1-1, with no clear D. Germline CDR1 and CDR2: SQVTM and ANQGSEA. Deletions cut 2 bases from V and 1 base from J, with 2 bases between. The CDR3 runs 11 residues. CDR3 protein: CSVERNTEAFF. The CDR3, as DNA: TGCAGCGTTGAACGGAACACTGAAGCTTTCTTT.

The V call is TRBV9, the J call TRBJ2-3; D is possibly TRBD2 (5 bases). This CDR3 has 13 amino acids. CDR1 is SGDLS, CDR2 YYNGEE, per germline. V lost 6 bases to trimming and J lost 2 bases, with 10 bases between them. The CDR3 DNA follows: TGTGCCAGCAATGGACTCCACACAGATACGCAGTATTTT. As protein: CASNGLHTDTQYF. Using reference TRBV9 and TRBJ2-3 for the parts outside the CDR3, the full variable domain is DSGVTQTPKHLITATGQRVTLRCSPRSGDLSVYWYQQSLDQGLQFLIQYYNGEERAKGNILERFSAQQFPDLHSELNLSSLELGDSALYFCASNGLHTDTQYFGPGTRLTVL.